This entry concerns a single T cell receptor (beta chain). The CDR3 has 13 amino acids. V was pared by 5 bases and J by 4 bases, with 10 bases between. The germline CDR1 and CDR2 sequences are SGHKS and YYEKEE (reference sequence). This sample is drawn from a study of T cell changes during pregnancy in multiple sclerosis. Libraries were prepared by immunoSEQ multiplex PCR; TCRdb keeps only in-frame clonotypes and omits some of them. Of about 84,000 clones listed, 94% are singletons. The chain links TRBV5-5 to TRBJ1-5; D perhaps matches TRBD1 (6 bases). Material: peripheral blood, obtained in the third trimester of pregnancy. The source of this sequence is a female donor with multiple sclerosis, enrolled in a pregnancy study. CDR3 protein: CASSRDRNQPQHF. For the CDR3, the DNA is TGTGCCAGCAGTCGTGACAGGAATCAGCCCCAGCATTTT.